The next 9 T cell receptor beta chains were all read from a single sample in a study of blood T cell repertoires in COVID-19. Method: immunoSEQ multiplex PCR; TCRdb's copy keeps in-frame clones and lacks some. The repertoire includes fewer than 200,000 clones, 82% of them detected once, and approximately 21% sits in the top ten. The sample comprised peripheral blood. These receptors came from a woman over 75 with acute or convalescent COVID-19.

This rearrangement joins TRBV29-1 to TRBJ2-3; D perhaps matches TRBD2 (6 bases). Germline CDR1 SQVTM, CDR2 ANQGSEA. Trimming pared 4 bases from V and 2 bases from J, leaving 10 bases between. This CDR3 contains 13 residues. The CDR3, as DNA: TGCAGCGTTGTGATAGCGGCCACAGATACGCAGTATTTT. Translation gives CSVVIAATDTQYF.

The rearrangement links TRBV6-1 to TRBJ2-1; 7 bases map to TRBD2. The CDR3 contains 17 residues. From germline, CDR1 is MNHNS and CDR2 SASEGT. V was clipped by 1 base and J by 4 bases; unmatched bases: 10. The CDR3 sequence: CASSEERASGFYNEQFF. The CDR3 DNA sequence: TGTGCCAGCAGTGAAGAACGGGCTAGCGGATTTTACAATGAGCAGTTCTTC.

There are a few counts of this clone. V is TRBV3-1 (or the pseudogene TRBV3-2) and J is TRBJ2-1, with 9 bases lining up with TRBD2. The CDR3 contains 15 residues. The germline V gene has CDR1 LGHDT and CDR2 YNNKEL (reference sequence). V gave up 7 bases and J gave up 7 bases; unmatched junction bases: 11. The DNA of the CDR3 is TGTGCCAGCACCCTGGGCGGGAGGGCCGGAAATGAGCAGTTCTTC. It is translated as CASTLGGRAGNEQFF.

This rearrangement joins TRBV6-5 to TRBJ2-2; weak D call: TRBD1 (6 bases). The ends were cut back, 0 bases at V and 2 bases at J, with 10 bases in the middle. The CDR3 is 16 residues long. The V gene's germline CDR1 is MNHEY and CDR2 SVGAGI. CDR3 bases: TGTGCCAGCAGTTACTCGATCAGGGGAAACACCGGGGAGCTGTTTTTT. It is translated as CASSYSIRGNTGELFF.

V gene TRBV20-1 combines with J gene TRBJ1-2; D is unclear. The CDR3 sequence is 11 residues long. CDR1 is DFQATT, CDR2 SNEGSKA, per germline (reference sequence). The V end lost 4 bases, the J end lost 0 bases, and 3 bases lay between the germline ends. Here the CDR3 reads CSAIANYGYTF. The CDR3 region has the DNA TGCAGTGCTATAGCTAACTATGGCTACACCTTC.

This clone has a handful of counts. The CDR3 DNA reads as TGTGCCAGCAGCTTGGTCACAGGGTCCGGCTATGGCTACACCTTC. Translated: CASSLVTGSGYGYTF. J is TRBJ1-2 and V is TRBV5-4; TRBD1 is a possible D gene (6 bases). Germline CDR1 and CDR2: SGHNT and YYREEE (reference sequence). Deletions cut 0 bases from V and 4 bases from J, with 13 bases between. This CDR3 region has 15 residues. Full variable domain (outside the CDR3, taken from reference TRBV5-4 and TRBJ1-2): ETGVTQSPTHLIKTRGQQVTLRCSSQSGHNTVSWYQQALGQGPQFIFQYYREEENGRGNFPPRFSGLQFPNYSSELNVNALELDDSALYLCASSLVTGSGYGYTFGSGTRLTVV.

This clone has a handful of counts. V usage is TRBV4-2 and J usage is TRBJ2-5; 8 bases align to TRBD1. This CDR3 comprises 17 residues. V was pared by 1 base and J by 2 bases, with 9 bases of the junction left unmatched. Germline lookup yields CDR1 LGHNA and CDR2 YNFKEQ. CDR3 nucleotide sequence: TGTGCCAGCAGCCAAGGGACGGGACAGGAGGTTCAAGAGACCCAGTACTTC. Translating gives CASSQGTGQEVQETQYF.

The chain has TRBV3-1 (or the pseudogene TRBV3-2) and TRBJ2-7, with 13 bases aligning to TRBD2. J was trimmed by 3 bases and V by 1 base; bases with no gene match: 18. CDR3 length equals 21 residues. Germline V gene data show CDR1 as LGHDT and CDR2 as YNNKEL (reference sequence). The CDR3 loop reads CASSQAVGGTSGTVRHYEQYF. The CDR3 region has the DNA TGTGCCAGCAGCCAAGCGGTTGGGGGGACTAGCGGGACAGTTCGGCACTACGAGCAGTACTTC.

This clone was seen only once. This sequence joins TRBV18 and TRBJ2-7; possibly TRBD1 for D (6 bases). The CDR3 length is 13 residues. V lost 3 bases and J lost 6, with 12 bases in between. Germline CDR1 and CDR2: KGHSH and LQKENI. CDR3 in DNA: TGTGCCAGCTCACCGCTGACAGGTTTCGAGCAGTACTTC. It encodes CASSPLTGFEQYF.